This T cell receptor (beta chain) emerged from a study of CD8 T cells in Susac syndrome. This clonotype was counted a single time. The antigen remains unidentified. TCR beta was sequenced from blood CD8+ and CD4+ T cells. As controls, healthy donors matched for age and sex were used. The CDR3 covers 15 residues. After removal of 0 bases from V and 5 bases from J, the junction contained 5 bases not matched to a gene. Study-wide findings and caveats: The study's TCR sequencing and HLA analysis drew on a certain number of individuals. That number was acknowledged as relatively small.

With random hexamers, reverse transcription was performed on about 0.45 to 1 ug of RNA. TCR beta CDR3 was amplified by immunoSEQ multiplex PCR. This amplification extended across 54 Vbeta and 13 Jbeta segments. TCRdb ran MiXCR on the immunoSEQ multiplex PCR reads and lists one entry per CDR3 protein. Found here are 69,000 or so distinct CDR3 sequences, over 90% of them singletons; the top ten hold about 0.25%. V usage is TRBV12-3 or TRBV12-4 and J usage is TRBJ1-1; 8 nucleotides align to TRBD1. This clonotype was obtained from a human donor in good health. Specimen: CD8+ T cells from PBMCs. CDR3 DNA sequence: TGTGCCAGCAGTTTAGCGGGGACAGGACTTACTGAAGCTTTCTTT. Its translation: CASSLAGTGLTEAFF.